This T cell receptor beta chain was obtained from a study of regulatory T cells in long-lasting Graves disease. Through Arm-PCR of CDR3 regions and iRepertoire HTBI primers, TCR beta libraries were built. MiXCR, applied by TCRdb to the multiplex PCR reads, yields one record per CDR3 protein. The sample has 360,000 or so distinct CDR3 sequences, roughly 15% seen once. CDR1 and CDR2 from the germline V gene are SGHRS and YFSETQ. CDR3 size: 12 residues. Time point noted: newly diagnosed GD, antithyroid drugs for less than 3 months. The TCR library was prepared using RNA isolated from PBMCs. This clonotype has more than one count but fewer than ten. Sequence at one end of the junction differs from germline and may be a read error. This sample was also put to use in a study of T cells in Graves' hyperthyroidism and ophthalmopathy.

The sample consisted of peripheral blood mononuclear cells (PBMCs), taken at new diagnosis, from a patient treated with antithyroid drugs. This chain links TRBV5-1 with TRBJ2-1; TRBD2 might be the D (6 bases). This clonotype originated in a woman in her late teens or twenties with Graves disease. CDR3 bases: TGTGCCAGCAGCATGACTAGCAATGAGCAGTTCTTC. Its protein product is CASSMTSNEQFF.